This T cell receptor (beta chain) originates from a study of T cell responses to AZD1222 COVID-19 vaccine. Study-level findings and limits: The CD4 TCRs associated with vaccination extended across spike and predominated at 160-218 and 743-854. After two AZD1222 doses, spike-specific TCR breadth and depth rose versus day 0.

This CDR3 spans 14 amino acids. V lost 1 base and J lost 1, with 5 bases in between. Germline V gene lookup returns CDR1 LNHDA and CDR2 SQIVND (reference sequence). Repertoires were generated with immunoSEQ multiplex PCR, while TCRdb's copy carries only in-frame clones and drops some. In the table there are around 88,000 clones, roughly 87% of which are singletons. For this clone: Its antigen is not identified.

The gene calls are TRBV19 and TRBJ1-5, with D possibly being TRBD1 (5 bases). This sequence originates from an adult in good health. Sequenced material: peripheral blood, taken on day 0 of AZD1222 vaccination. CDR3 sequence: CASSIGTSNQPQHF. The CDR3 DNA reads as TGTGCCAGTAGTATAGGGACAAGCAATCAGCCCCAGCATTTT.